The source of this TCR beta chain is a study of beta chain features in type 1 diabetes. General study points: A potential influence of HLA type upon TCRB rearrangement remained unresolved herein.

V gave up 0 bases and J gave up 6 bases, with 11 bases separating them. Per germline, CDR1 LNHNV and CDR2 YYDKDF (reference sequence). The CDR3 has 14 amino acids. The whole isolated RNA underwent reverse transcription, so sequencing captured expressed TCRB transcripts. Produced via immunoSEQ multiplex PCR; TCRdb's table is partial and in-frame only. The sample shows fewer than 45,000 clones, 64% of them seen only once. This clone was picked up a small number of times. Its antigen is undetermined. This chain joins TRBV15 and TRBJ1-2; perhaps TRBD1 as D (6 bases). What was sequenced was Tregs from blood. This clonotype originated in a woman aged 25 to 45 in good health. CDR3 nucleotide sequence: TGTGCCACCAGCAGAGAAGATACAGGGCATGGCTACACCTTC. Its protein is CATSREDTGHGYTF.